The 21 T cell receptor beta chains given below trace back to one sample, sequenced in a study of T-cell memory formation after mild COVID-19. TCRdb re-called the 5' RACE reads with MiXCR, one entry per CDR3 protein. Among fewer than 250,000 distinct CDR3 sequences listed, 15% to 17% were seen once. The sample was PBMCs or a T cell subset sorted from them (not recorded which). The receptors come from an adult woman who had mild COVID-19 (a few samples of this study predate the infection). Cell type and time point are not known.

This clonotype appeared a few times. The chain uses TRBV4-1 and TRBJ2-7; D is undetermined. Between the trimmed V and J ends, which lost 0 bases and 3 bases, there was a span of 12 bases. CDR1 MGHRA and CDR2 YSYEKL come from the germline V gene. The CDR3 covers 15 residues. The DNA for the CDR3 is TGCGCCAGCAGCCAAGATTTAGCTGCGCTCTACGAGCAGTACTTC. This encodes CASSQDLAALYEQYF.

The gene calls are TRBV20-1 and TRBJ1-1; D ambiguous. CDR1 and CDR2 (germline): DFQATT, SNEGSKA (reference sequence). CDR3 length: 13 residues. With 5 bases removed from V and 5 bases from J, the gap between germline ends came to 15 bases. CDR3 region: CSAPTSRRTEAFF. The CDR3 nucleotides read TGCAGTGCTCCGACATCAAGAAGGACTGAAGCTTTCTTT.

The gene calls are TRBV20-1 and TRBJ2-2, with 7 nucleotides matching TRBD1. V lost 1 base, J lost 4 bases, and 0 bases stayed unmatched. CDR1 and CDR2 from the germline V gene are DFQATT and SNEGSKA (reference sequence). The CDR3 loop spans 13 amino acids. CDR3 nucleotides: TGCAGTGCTAGAGGGACAGGCACCGGGGAGCTGTTTTTT. This translates into CSARGTGTGELFF.

V and J are TRBV5-1 and TRBJ2-5; no clear D gene. This CDR3 is 14 amino acids long. V was cut by 0 bases and J by 5 bases, with 11 bases left in between. Germline V gene sequence: CDR1 SGHRS, CDR2 YFSETQ. DNA for the CDR3: TGCGCCAGCAGCTTGGGGGCGTCATGGGAGACCCAGTACTTC. This translates into CASSLGASWETQYF.

The V call is TRBV7-9, the J call TRBJ2-5, with D perhaps given as TRBD1 or TRBD2 (5 bases each). The CDR3 covers 15 residues. Germline CDR1 is SEHNR and CDR2 is FQNEAQ (reference sequence). The germline V and J ends were trimmed by 1 base and 5 bases, with 14 bases remaining between them. The CDR3 DNA reads as TGTGCCAGCAGCTTAGGAGGGGCGAGTGGGGAGACCCAGTACTTC. It specifies CASSLGGASGETQYF.

This clonotype was seen only a few times. The chain joins TRBV7-2 to TRBJ2-3; unclear D gene. The CDR3 sequence is 14 residues long. Germline V gives CDR1 SGHTA, CDR2 FQGNSA. Deletions cut 1 base from V and 0 bases from J, with 5 bases between. CDR3 protein: CASSLVSSTDTQYF. The CDR3 DNA reads as TGTGCCAGCAGCTTAGTCTCGAGCACAGATACGCAGTATTTT.

The rearrangement joins TRBV3-1 to TRBJ2-2; 8 nucleotides line up with TRBD2. The CDR3 is made up of 18 amino acids. Germline lookup yields CDR1 LGHDT and CDR2 YNNKEL (reference sequence). V lost 0 bases and J lost 7; bases outside the gene matches: 13. CDR3 protein: CASSQDRSVAGKSGELFF. The CDR3 region has the DNA TGTGCCAGCAGCCAAGATAGGAGCGTAGCGGGGAAGAGCGGGGAGCTGTTTTTT.

The chain joins TRBV6-5 to TRBJ1-1, with 8 bases identical to TRBD1. V was clipped by 4 bases and J by 4 bases; unmatched bases: 8. CDR1 and CDR2 (germline): MNHEY, SVGAGI. This CDR3 has 15 amino acids. CDR3 nucleotide sequence: TGTGCCAGCAGTTCCCAGGGGGCGGCAGCCACTGAAGCTTTCTTT. Translation gives CASSSQGAAATEAFF.

This chain links TRBV24-1 with TRBJ1-2; D is ambiguous. The germline V gene has CDR1 KGHDR and CDR2 SFDVKD. Trimming cost V 3 bases and J 7 bases, with 8 bases left between them. The CDR3 extends over 12 amino acids. CDR3 residues: CATSDESLGYTF. CDR3 bases: TGTGCCACCAGTGATGAAAGCCTTGGCTACACCTTC.

This clonotype was detected a few times. This chain connects TRBV12-3 or TRBV12-4 to TRBJ1-2; D perhaps matches TRBD1 (5 bases). This CDR3 region has 13 residues. Between the trimmed V and J ends, which lost 5 bases and 7 bases, there was a span of 14 bases. The CDR3 region has the DNA TGTGCCAGCAGTCTCCCATGGGGGAGTGGCTACACCTTC. It codes for CASSLPWGSGYTF.

V and J are TRBV12-3 or TRBV12-4 and TRBJ2-5, with 13 nucleotides matching TRBD2. The CDR3 spans 18 residues. Trimming took 6 bases from V and 2 from J; bases not matched to a gene: 12. The CDR3 protein is CASSPGLAGHGRQETQYF. In DNA, the CDR3 is TGTGCCAGCAGCCCGGGACTAGCGGGGCATGGGCGACAAGAGACCCAGTACTTC.

The CDR3 DNA is TGCGCCAGCAGCTTAAGGACAGGAGTAGATACGCAGTATTTT. Encoded protein: CASSLRTGVDTQYF. V and J are TRBV5-1 and TRBJ2-3, with 7 bases that match TRBD1. The CDR3 covers 14 residues. Germline values: CDR1 SGHRS, CDR2 YFSETQ. Trimming took 2 bases from V and 5 from J; bases not matched to a gene: 5.

This clonotype was picked up a small number of times. The chain's CDR3 is CASSLEGQGGSPLHF. CDR3 bases: TGCGCCAGCAGCTTGGAGGGACAGGGGGGTTCACCCCTCCACTTT. The chain combines TRBV5-1 with TRBJ1-6; 11 bases are a match to TRBD1. CDR3 length equals 15 residues. Germline lookup yields CDR1 SGHRS and CDR2 YFSETQ. V was pared by 0 bases and J by 9 bases, with 2 bases of the junction left unmatched.

The rearrangement links TRBV2 to TRBJ2-5; D remains ambiguous. This CDR3 spans 14 amino acids. The germline V gene has CDR1 SNHLY and CDR2 FYNNEI. V gave up 2 bases and J gave up 7 bases, with 14 bases separating them. CDR3 region: CASSESGEFGTQYF. The DNA of the CDR3 is TGTGCCAGCAGTGAAAGTGGGGAATTCGGGACCCAGTACTTC.

This clonotype appeared many times. The chain carries TRBV6-6 and TRBJ2-1, with 10 bases fitting TRBD2. This CDR3 contains 16 residues. In germline, CDR1 is MNHNY, CDR2 SVGAGI (reference sequence). The J segment lost 7 bases and the V segment lost 4 bases, leaving 10 bases of the junction unmatched. In DNA form, the CDR3 reads TGTGCCAGCAGTTCAAGGGGACTAGCGTTGGAAAATGAGCAGTTCTTC. Translating gives CASSSRGLALENEQFF.

This clonotype was picked up one time. The rearrangement links TRBV5-5 to TRBJ1-1; no reliable D call. Germline-derived CDR1 and CDR2 are SGHKS and YYEKEE (reference sequence). V was trimmed by 1 base and J by 3 bases, leaving 10 bases between them. The CDR3 is made up of 14 amino acids. The CDR3 protein is CASSLMRADTEAFF. DNA of the CDR3: TGTGCCAGCAGCTTGATGAGAGCAGACACTGAAGCTTTCTTT.

This clonotype was detected once. The CDR3 loop reads CSARDRGRTYGYTF. As DNA, the CDR3 is TGCAGTGCTAGAGATCGGGGCAGGACCTATGGCTACACCTTC. The rearrangement links TRBV20-1 to TRBJ1-2; a possible D gene is TRBD1 (5 bases). Germline assignment: CDR1 DFQATT and CDR2 SNEGSKA (reference sequence). CDR3 length equals 14 residues. Trimming removed 0 bases at V and 4 bases at J, with 12 bases between.

This clonotype was observed at least ten times. The chain carries TRBV20-1 and TRBJ2-3; TRBD2 aligns across 15 bases. CDR1 and CDR2 from the germline V gene are DFQATT and SNEGSKA (reference sequence). The CDR3 is made up of 19 amino acids. J was trimmed by 5 bases and V by 5 bases; bases with no gene match: 17. The CDR3, as DNA: TGCAGTGCTGAACCTGGACTAGCGGGAGGGCGGGGTGAGGTAGATACGCAGTATTTT. Amino acid sequence: CSAEPGLAGGRGEVDTQYF.

This clonotype was seen more than once but under ten times. The V and J genes are TRBV4-1 and TRBJ2-3; the D is unclear. Germline V CDR1 and CDR2: MGHRA, YSYEKL. This CDR3 contains 17 residues. V lost 3 bases and J lost 1, with 17 bases in between. The CDR3 DNA follows: TGCGCCAGCAGCCATCGCCGGGCCATGACCCGCACAGATACGCAGTATTTT. Translated, it gives CASSHRRAMTRTDTQYF.

This clonotype was seen more than once but under ten times. The J gene is TRBJ1-2, the V gene TRBV2; D gene ambiguous. Looked up from germline, CDR1 is SNHLY and CDR2 is FYNNEI. CDR3 length: 15 amino acids. Trimming pared 7 bases from V and 3 bases from J, leaving 18 bases between. In nucleotides, the CDR3 is TGTGCCAGCACCCCCATGGGAGGTATTGACTATGGCTACACCTTC. This translates into CASTPMGGIDYGYTF.

This clonotype has at least ten counts. The chain has TRBV9 and TRBJ1-6, with D possibly matching TRBD1 (6 bases). CDR3 size: 15 residues. V was clipped by 1 base and J by 9 bases, with 14 bases between them. Germline V gene sequence: CDR1 SGDLS, CDR2 YYNGEE. CDR3 in DNA: TGTGCCAGCAGCGTACATCAGGGGTTGGGTTCACCCCTCCACTTT. This encodes CASSVHQGLGSPLHF.